This T cell receptor beta chain comes out of a study of blood T cell repertoires in COVID-19. J was trimmed by 8 bases and V by 7 bases; bases with no gene match: 3. This CDR3 spans 12 amino acids. The germline gives CDR1 MNHEY, CDR2 SVGAGI. Clones were sequenced by immunoSEQ multiplex PCR, and TCRdb holds only the in-frame ones, with some missing. The table includes around 60,000 clones, about 87% detected once. V and J are TRBV6-5 and TRBJ2-1, with 9 bases matching TRBD2. The specimen sequenced was peripheral blood. The TCR was taken from a human donor with active COVID-19. The donor label of this sample is uncertain. The CDR3 protein is CASTVAGDEQFF. In nucleotides, the CDR3 is TGTGCCAGCACGGTAGCGGGAGATGAGCAGTTCTTC.